This is a list of T cell receptor beta chains from one sample in a study of T cells in localized non-small cell lung cancer. Sequencing was performed with immunoSEQ multiplex PCR; in TCRdb, only in-frame clones are kept and a portion is missing. The sample records thousands of clones, around 30% being singletons. Specimen: lung tumor tissue, collected before any cancer treatment. The receptors stem from a male donor older than 55 with stage III squamous cell lung carcinoma. CDR3s include the opening cysteine and the closing phenylalanine or tryptophan. The order of the fields is CDR3 protein, CDR3 DNA, clone size, J gene, V gene, D gene. D genes are given only for firm matches. Expanded clones get a size class; other rows say once, few or many, or leave the size out.

CASSPTGGQYNEQFF TGTGCCAGCAGCCCAACAGGGGGCCAATACAATGAGCAGTTCTTC few TRBJ2-1 TRBV11-3 TRBD1
CASSSRDGALSGANVLTF TGTGCCAGCAGTTCCCGGGACGGAGCCCTCTCTGGGGCCAACGTCCTGACTTTC once TRBJ2-6 TRBV28 -
CASSATGVTQYF TGTGCCAGCAGCGCCACAGGGGTGACCCAGTACTTC - TRBJ2-5 TRBV9 TRBD1
CAWSRGATYNEQFF TGTGCCTGGTCCCGGGGGGCGACCTACAATGAGCAGTTCTTC few TRBJ2-1 TRBV30 -
CASSLALGFSEAFF TGTGCCAGCAGCTTGGCCTTAGGGTTCTCTGAAGCTTTCTTT few TRBJ1-1 TRBV11-3 -
CASSIPGTNNEQFF TGTGCCAGTAGTATCCCCGGGACAAACAATGAGCAGTTCTTC - TRBJ2-1 TRBV19 -
CASSRGTGGTDTQYF TGTGCCAGCAGCCGAGGGACAGGGGGCACAGATACGCAGTATTTT - TRBJ2-3 TRBV7-7 TRBD1
CASIWTSGYNEQFF TGTGCCAGCATTTGGACTAGCGGGTACAATGAGCAGTTCTTC large TRBJ2-1 TRBV28 TRBD2
CASSPLVLQGGTGELFF TGCGCCAGCAGCCCCCTTGTTTTACAGGGTGGGACCGGGGAGCTGTTTTTT - TRBJ2-2 TRBV5-1 -
CASSWERREQFF TGTGCCAGCAGCTGGGAGAGACGGGAGCAGTTCTTC - TRBJ2-1 TRBV22-1 -
CASSEGGTGGTYEQYF TGCGCCAGCAGTGAAGGTGGGACAGGGGGAACCTACGAGCAGTACTTC - TRBJ2-7 TRBV10-2 TRBD1
CASSLGLRVRNEQFF TGTGCCAGCAGCTTAGGCCTGCGCGTCCGGAATGAGCAGTTCTTC - TRBJ2-1 TRBV11-3 -
CASSLSGSTGELFF TGTGCCAGCAGCCTTAGCGGGAGCACCGGGGAGCTGTTTTTT few TRBJ2-2 TRBV11-3 TRBD2
CASKGLAGVGGWTQYF TGTGCCAGCAAAGGGTTAGCGGGGGTAGGGGGATGGACCCAGTACTTC few TRBJ2-5 TRBV6-8 TRBD2
CASSVGAGDGTGELFF TGTGCCAGCAGCGTGGGGGCGGGAGATGGCACCGGGGAGCTGTTTTTT - TRBJ2-2 TRBV9 -
CASTPISGSSYNEQFF TGCGCCAGCACCCCCATTAGCGGAAGCTCCTACAATGAGCAGTTCTTC - TRBJ2-1 TRBV5-1 -
CASSEYSGNNEQFF TGCGCCAGCAGTGAGTATAGCGGGAACAATGAGCAGTTCTTC - TRBJ2-1 TRBV10-1 TRBD2
CASTVSYSGTGELFF TGCGCCAGCACCGTCAGCTATAGTGGCACCGGGGAGCTGTTTTTT - TRBJ2-2 TRBV5-1 -
CASSLTGNEKLFF TGTGCCAGCAGTCTCACAGGGAATGAAAAACTGTTTTTT - TRBJ1-4 TRBV28 -
CASSLTSGSTDTQYF TGTGCCAGCAGTCTGACTAGCGGGAGCACAGATACGCAGTATTTT few TRBJ2-3 TRBV9 TRBD2
CASSLFTGGADYGYTF TGTGCCAGCAGCTTGTTTACAGGGGGCGCAGACTATGGCTACACCTTC medium-sized TRBJ1-2 TRBV11-3 TRBD1
CAWSTASGSYEQYF TGTGCCTGGAGTACGGCTAGCGGATCCTACGAGCAGTACTTC - TRBJ2-7 TRBV30 TRBD2
CASSEARQNTEAFF TGTGCCAGCAGCGAGGCCCGACAGAACACTGAAGCTTTCTTT - TRBJ1-1 TRBV9 -
CASSTSGTANNEQYF TGTGCCAGCAGTACCTCCGGGACGGCCAACAACGAGCAGTACTTC few TRBJ2-7 TRBV6-8 -
CASTGRDYEQYF TGTGCCAGTACGGGCAGAGACTACGAGCAGTACTTC - TRBJ2-7 TRBV19 -
CASSPLEGRDNEKLFF TGTGCCAGCAGCCCACTTGAGGGCCGGGATAATGAAAAACTGTTTTTT few TRBJ1-4 TRBV11-3 -
CASSYSSGQRDTQYF TGTGCCAGCAGTTACTCGAGTGGCCAGCGGGATACGCAGTATTTT few TRBJ2-3 TRBV6-8 -
CASSVERKTYNEQFF TGTGCCAGCAGCGTAGAAAGGAAAACCTACAATGAGCAGTTCTTC few TRBJ2-1 TRBV9 -
CASSMTSNRAYEQYF TGTGCCAGTAGTATGACCTCTAATCGGGCCTACGAGCAGTACTTC - TRBJ2-7 TRBV19 -
CASSLGLGTGELFF TGTGCCAGCAGCTTAGGACTAGGCACCGGGGAGCTGTTTTTT few TRBJ2-2 TRBV11-3 -
CASSRGLPEGFF TGTGCCAGCAGCAGGGGGCTCCCCGAGGGGTTCTTC - TRBJ2-1 TRBV6-8 TRBD1
CASLYRENEKLFF TGTGCCAGTTTGTACAGGGAGAATGAAAAACTGTTTTTT few TRBJ1-4 TRBV28 -
CASSQSRSREQGETQYF TGCGCCAGCAGCCAGAGTCGGAGCAGGGAACAAGGGGAGACCCAGTACTTC - TRBJ2-5 TRBV1 -
CASGDSDTGELFF TGTGCCAGCGGCGACAGTGACACCGGGGAGCTGTTTTTT medium-sized TRBJ2-2 TRBV6-8 -
CASSQTGGNYGYTF TGTGCCAGCAGCCAAACAGGGGGGAACTATGGCTACACCTTC few TRBJ1-2 TRBV28 TRBD1